This T cell receptor beta chain was documented in a study of a mutant IDH1 vaccine in newly diagnosed glioma. The wider study: Commencement of vaccination occurred 4-6 weeks following radiotherapy alone, or concurrently with temozolomide cycles. Overall study findings and caveats: Most patients, 93.3%, showed vaccine-induced immune responses.

CDR3 length equals 14 residues. Trimming took off 1 base at V and 6 bases at J, with 12 bases between the two ends. Germline V lookup: CDR1 SGHNT, CDR2 YYREEE (reference sequence). Concerning this clone itself: Its antigen is unidentified.

Clones were sequenced by immunoSEQ multiplex PCR, and TCRdb holds only the in-frame ones, with some missing. The sample contains fewer than 35,000 clones, 78% of which appear only once. The sample's time point: week 35, safety follow-up. The investigators gave 300 ug of mutant IDH1 20-mer peptide in each vaccine dose, together with topical imiquimod. This TCR came from a woman aged 40-49 years with glioma. This material consisted of PBMCs, taken from a glioma patient whose treatment included an IDH1 peptide vaccine. This rearrangement joins TRBV5-4 to TRBJ2-3, with a possible D match to TRBD2 (6 bases). In DNA form, the CDR3 reads TGTGCCAGCAGCTTGTGGCGGGGCCTCGATACGCAGTATTTT. Translated: CASSLWRGLDTQYF. The whole variable domain, filled in from reference TRBV5-4 and TRBJ2-3, reads ETGVTQSPTHLIKTRGQQVTLRCSSQSGHNTVSWYQQALGQGPQFIFQYYREEENGRGNFPPRFSGLQFPNYSSELNVNALELDDSALYLCASSLWRGLDTQYFGPGTRLTVL.